This T cell receptor beta chain was recorded in a study of blood T cell repertoires in COVID-19. Whole-study context: Italy, Spain and the United States were the sources of the convalescent and acute COVID-19 samples.

The CDR3 consists of 13 residues. From germline, CDR1 is SEHNR and CDR2 FQNEAQ (reference sequence). J lost 9 bases, V lost 5 bases, and 7 bases had no gene match. Study processing details: Amplified reference gene primers provided the basis for estimating nucleated cell counts. Data came from immunoSEQ multiplex PCR; TCRdb stores just in-frame clones and leaves some out. The V and J calls and clone size were taken over from that table, and D and trimming were inferred from the DNA. The table includes fewer than 300,000 clones, approximately 89% detected once. The chain recombines TRBV7-9 with TRBJ2-1; 7 nucleotides agree with TRBD1. This clonotype originated in a woman aged 40 to 55 with acute COVID-19. Sample: PBMCs or T cells enriched from blood (not recorded which). The CDR3 DNA reads as TGTGCCAGCAGCAGAGGGACAGTCACTGAGCAGTTCTTC. Translating it yields CASSRGTVTEQFF. The full variable domain, its missing parts supplied by reference TRBV7-9 and TRBJ2-1, is DTGVSQNPRHKITKRGQNVTFRCDPISEHNRLYWYRQTLGQGPEFLTYFQNEAQLEKSRLLSDRFSAERPKGSFSTLEIQRTEQGDSAMYLCASSRGTVTEQFFGPGTRLTVL.